The next 18 T cell receptor beta chains were all read from a single sample in a study of Graves' ophthalmopathy and Graves' hyperthyroidism. The study amplified TCR beta CDR3 regions using RNA transcripts. An opening RT-PCR round employed HTBI primers and preceded a second-round multiplex PCR. A single record per CDR3 protein comes from TCRdb applying MiXCR to the multiplex PCR reads. The repertoire holds hundreds of thousands of distinct CDR3 sequences, with 22% as singletons. The sample was peripheral blood. The receptors were sampled from a woman aged 18 to 35 with stable Graves' hyperthyroidism. Some clones in this sample may be carry-over from other donors' samples.

Note on this clonotype: Germline is not matched at one junction end, which may reflect a read error. V and J are TRBV12-3 or TRBV12-4 and TRBJ2-7; no clear D gene. The CDR3 has 16 residues. CDR3 loop: CASSLEGSWSSYEQYF. CDR3 DNA: TGTGCCAGCAGCTTAGAAGGTTCCTGGAGCTCCTACGAGCAGTACTTC.

The rearrangement uses TRBV25-1 and TRBJ1-5; D is uncertain. Germline CDR1 reads MGHDK; CDR2 reads SYGVNS. V was trimmed by 2 bases and J by 6 bases, leaving 17 bases between them. The CDR3 covers 16 residues. CDR3 protein: CASSENGPLGSQPQHF. The CDR3 bases are TGTGCCAGCAGTGAAAACGGGCCCCTCGGAAGTCAGCCCCAGCATTTT.

This clonotype appeared many times. The chain is built from TRBV19 and TRBJ1-5, with D unclear. Trimming cost V 6 bases and J 6 bases, with 21 bases left between them. This CDR3 is built from 16 residues. Germline V gene data show CDR1 as LNHDA and CDR2 as SQIVND (reference sequence). The CDR3 DNA reads TGTGCCAGTAGAACTCTGGGATGGGGTTCCGGTCAGCCCCAGCATTTT. It yields the protein CASRTLGWGSGQPQHF. Combining the CDR3 with reference TRBV19 and TRBJ1-5 gives the whole variable domain DGGITQSPKYLFRKEGQNVTLSCEQNLNHDAMYWYRQDPGQGLRLIYYSQIVNDFQKGDIAEGYSVSREKKESFPLTVTSAQKNPTAFYLCASRTLGWGSGQPQHFGDGTRLSIL.

There are many counts of this clonotype. The chain carries TRBV6-1 and TRBJ1-1; D is possibly TRBD1 (5 bases). This CDR3 contains 13 residues. The germline V gene has CDR1 MNHNS and CDR2 SASEGT. Trimming shortened V by 7 bases and J by 0 bases, and 9 bases separated the two germline ends. The CDR3 nucleotides read TGTGCCAGCACGGACACCATGAACACTGAAGCTTTCTTT. Translated: CASTDTMNTEAFF.

At least ten counts were recorded for this clonotype. The gene calls are TRBV7-2 and TRBJ1-1, with D unresolved. Trimming pared 1 base from V and 8 bases from J, leaving 14 bases between. Germline loops: CDR1 SGHTA, CDR2 FQGNSA. The CDR3 is made up of 14 amino acids. The CDR3 region is CASSLEVSVIEAFF. The CDR3 DNA reads TGTGCCAGCAGCTTAGAAGTGAGTGTCATCGAAGCTTTCTTT.

This clonotype appeared many times. This chain uses TRBV20-1 with TRBJ2-7, with a weak D call TRBD1 (6 bases). The CDR3 is 13 residues long. Trimming cost V 1 base and J 2 bases, with 9 bases left between them. The germline V gene encodes CDR1 DFQATT and CDR2 SNEGSKA (reference sequence). CDR3 nucleotide sequence: TGCAGTGCTAGAGCTGACAGGCCCTACGAGCAGTACTTC. It specifies CSARADRPYEQYF.

This clonotype occurred many times. The chain links TRBV12-5 to TRBJ2-7, with TRBD1 as a possible D gene (6 bases). Germline values: CDR1 LGHNT, CDR2 FRNRAP. The CDR3 runs 16 residues. Trimming took 5 bases from V and 2 from J, leaving 19 bases between them. The CDR3 DNA is TGTGCTAGTGGTCTAGCCATCCGGGACAACGCCTACGAGCAGTACTTC. It yields the protein CASGLAIRDNAYEQYF.

This clonotype was recorded many times. The V and J genes are TRBV6-5 and TRBJ1-2; a weak D match, TRBD1 (5 bases). V lost 0 bases, J lost 4 bases, and 18 bases lay in between. Per germline, CDR1 MNHEY and CDR2 SVGAGI. The CDR3 is 17 residues long. CDR3 DNA sequence: TGTGCCAGCAGTTACTCAAGTAGCGGGGGAAGCAGCTATGGCTACACCTTC. It encodes CASSYSSSGGSSYGYTF.

This clonotype was recorded a few times. A read error may be the cause here, since a much bigger clone is one base away. Since the CDR3 does not end with the conserved phenylalanine or tryptophan, this likely comes from a read error. The rearrangement uses TRBV7-3 and TRBJ1-2; 7 bases map to TRBD1. The CDR3 runs to 14 residues. The V and J ends lost 5 bases and 5 bases, in that order; junction bases with no gene match: 8. In germline, CDR1 is SGHTA, CDR2 FQGTGA. The CDR3 region has the DNA TGTGCCAGCAGCCCTGACAGGGATTTTTATGGCTACACCTAC. The encoded protein is CASSPDRDFYGYTY.

Many counts were recorded for this clonotype. V gene TRBV28 combines with J gene TRBJ1-1; a possible D gene is TRBD1 (5 bases). The ends were cut back, 8 bases at V and 3 bases at J, with 22 bases in the middle. The CDR3 covers 16 residues. From germline, CDR1 is MDHEN and CDR2 SYDVKM. The CDR3 sequence: CASGFFGTGRDTEAFF. DNA of the CDR3: TGTGCCAGCGGATTCTTTGGGACCGGGAGGGACACTGAAGCTTTCTTT.

This clonotype was detected ten times or more. As DNA, the CDR3 is TGTGCCACCAGCAGAGTAGCGGGGCAAGAGACCCAGTACTTC. Translated, it gives CATSRVAGQETQYF. The chain recombines TRBV15 with TRBJ2-5; 8 bases fit TRBD2. The CDR3 covers 14 residues. Germline-derived CDR1 and CDR2 are LNHNV and YYDKDF (reference sequence). V shed 1 base and J 2 bases; nucleotides not matched to a gene: 0.

The J gene is TRBJ1-2, the V gene TRBV11-2; D gene uncertain. Germline V gene sequence: CDR1 SGHAT, CDR2 FQNNGV. This CDR3 comprises 14 residues. V was clipped by 3 bases and J by 1 base, with 9 bases between them. CDR3 sequence (DNA): TGTGCCAGCAGCTTCCAGGAAAGTAACTATGGCTACACCTTC. Translating gives CASSFQESNYGYTF. Variable domain in full (rest from reference TRBV11-2 and TRBJ1-2): EAGVAQSPRYKIIEKRQSVAFWCNPISGHATLYWYQQILGQGPKLLIQFQNNGVVDDSQLPKDRFSAERLKGVDSTLKIQPAKLEDSAVYLCASSFQESNYGYTFGSGTRLTVV.

This clonotype came up many times. The V call is TRBV29-1, the J call TRBJ2-7; 13 nucleotides line up with TRBD2. V lost 4 bases to trimming and J lost 3 bases; unmatched junction nucleotides: 6. The CDR3 extends over 15 amino acids. Germline CDR1 and CDR2: SQVTM and ANQGSEA. Here the CDR3 DNA reads TGCAGCGTTGCTCTACTAGCGGGGGGGGTCTACGAGCAGTACTTC. It yields the protein CSVALLAGGVYEQYF.

This clonotype was counted many times. The chain employs TRBV6-5 and TRBJ2-5; D uncertain. The CDR3 runs to 15 residues. Per germline, CDR1 MNHEY and CDR2 SVGAGI. Trimming took 2 bases from V and 2 from J, leaving 12 bases between them. CDR3 sequence reads: CASSYSMAEQETQYF. The DNA of the CDR3 is TGTGCCAGCAGTTACAGTATGGCGGAGCAAGAGACCCAGTACTTC.

This clonotype was found many times. The J gene is TRBJ1-1, the V gene TRBV6-5; D is unresolved. Germline V lookup: CDR1 MNHEY, CDR2 SVGAGI. This CDR3 is built from 13 residues. The ends were cut back, 2 bases at V and 4 bases at J, with 8 bases in the middle. For the CDR3, the DNA is TGTGCCAGCAGTTACCAGCTTGGCACTGAAGCTTTCTTT. This codes for CASSYQLGTEAFF.

In this sample, this clonotype turned up many times. This chain joins TRBV10-3 and TRBJ1-2; D uncertain. Germline V lookup: CDR1 ENHRY, CDR2 SYGVKD. Deletions cut 3 bases from V and 0 bases from J, with 17 bases between. The CDR3 has 17 residues. The DNA for the CDR3 is TGTGCCATCAGTGATCTGGGAAACCGACCCTCTAACTATGGCTACACCTTC. This translates into CAISDLGNRPSNYGYTF.

For this clonotype: A much larger clonotype is one base distant, so this may be a read error. CDR3 protein: CASSRDRAPVEGFF. The CDR3 coding sequence is TGTGCCAGTAGTAGGGACAGGGCACCTGTTGAAGGTTTCTTT. V and J are TRBV19 and TRBJ1-1; TRBD1 matches at 9 bases. CDR1 and CDR2 from the germline V gene are LNHDA and SQIVND (reference sequence). The CDR3 totals 14 residues.

This clonotype was recorded a few times. J is TRBJ2-2 and V is TRBV18; perhaps D is TRBD1 or TRBD2 (5 bases each). The CDR3 is made up of 17 amino acids. Germline V CDR1 and CDR2: KGHSH, LQKENI. Between the trimmed V and J ends, which lost 2 bases and 2 bases, there was a span of 15 bases. The CDR3 DNA reads TGTGCCAGCTCACCATTCTGGGACGCCAGAAACACCGGGGAGCTGTTTTTT. Its protein product is CASSPFWDARNTGELFF.